This T cell receptor beta chain was identified during a study of blood T cell repertoires in COVID-19. Across the whole study: Samples representing acute and convalescent COVID-19 were sourced from the United States, Italy and Spain.

The method was immunoSEQ multiplex PCR; TCRdb's version includes in-frame clones alone and lacks a portion of them. Of approximately 230,000 clones in the sample, approximately 84% were seen once. Germline V gives CDR1 SGHRS, CDR2 YFSETQ. Trimming took 4 bases from V and 7 from J; bases not matched to a gene: 15. CDR3 length equals 16 residues. The TCR was taken from a man between 18 and 29 years old who had recovered from COVID-19. The J gene is TRBJ2-7, the V gene TRBV5-1, with 9 nucleotides matching TRBD2. Sequencing was performed on PBMCs or T cells enriched from blood (not recorded which). CDR3 in DNA: TGCGCCAGCAGCCGTGGACTAGCGCAACCTTTTGGGGAGCAGTACTTC. This gives the protein CASSRGLAQPFGEQYF. Filled out from reference TRBV5-1 and TRBJ2-7, the complete variable domain reads KAGVTQTPRYLIKTRGQQVTLSCSPISGHRSVSWYQQTPGQGLQFLFEYFSETQRNKGNFPGRFSGRQFSNSRSEMNVSTLELGDSALYLCASSRGLAQPFGEQYFGPGTRLTVT.